One and the same sample provided the 22 T cell receptor beta chains below, sequenced in a study of identical twins. TCRdb independently ran MiXCR on the 5' RACE reads; one entry per CDR3 protein. The sample lists around 1.7 million distinct CDR3 sequences, about 31% occurring once. The sequencing sample was made of cord blood. The receptors were sampled from a newborn girl in good health.

This chain uses TRBV28 with TRBJ2-7; TRBD1 or TRBD2 may be the D gene (5 bases each). The CDR3 sequence is 13 residues long. The V end was cut by 3 bases, the J end by 7 bases, with 13 bases between. Germline V gives CDR1 MDHEN, CDR2 SYDVKM. The CDR3 region is CASSFGDVNEQYF. The CDR3 DNA is TGTGCCAGCAGTTTCGGGGACGTCAATGAGCAGTACTTC.

This clonotype has at least ten counts. The chain has TRBV24-1 and TRBJ2-5; D not certain. V was pared by 2 bases and J by 4 bases, with 4 bases between. CDR1 KGHDR and CDR2 SFDVKD come from the germline V gene. This CDR3 has 12 amino acids. Here the CDR3 DNA reads TGTGCCACCAGTGATTGGGGAGAGACCCAGTACTTC. It is translated as CATSDWGETQYF.

In this sample, this clonotype turned up a few times. The chain couples TRBV25-1 to TRBJ2-1; D remains ambiguous. Germline V gene data show CDR1 as MGHDK and CDR2 as SYGVNS. V was shortened by 3 bases and J by 2 bases, with 11 bases between the two germline ends. The CDR3 totals 15 residues. Here the CDR3 reads CASSDPRFPYNEQFF. CDR3 coding DNA: TGTGCCAGCAGTGACCCCCGTTTTCCCTACAATGAGCAGTTCTTC. The whole variable domain, filled in from reference TRBV25-1 and TRBJ2-1, reads EADIYQTPRYLVIGTGKKITLECSQTMGHDKMYWYQQDPGMELHLIHYSYGVNSTEKGDLSSESTVSRIRTEHFPLTLESARPSHTSQYLCASSDPRFPYNEQFFGPGTRLTVL.

This clonotype was recorded a few times. CDR3 loop: CASSRDSTATDTQYF. The CDR3 DNA reads TGCGCCAGCAGTCGTGACAGCACTGCGACAGATACGCAGTATTTT. The chain is built from TRBV5-1 and TRBJ2-3, with a tentative D call TRBD1 (5 bases). Germline V gives CDR1 SGHRS, CDR2 YFSETQ. Trimming cost V 5 bases and J 3 bases, with 16 bases left between them. This CDR3 comprises 15 residues.

This clonotype was found a few times. V usage is TRBV18 and J usage is TRBJ2-3; unclear D gene. Germline CDR1 KGHSH, CDR2 LQKENI. Trimming removed 3 bases at V and 0 bases at J, with 10 bases between. The CDR3 runs 15 residues. CDR3 in DNA: TGTGCCAGCTCACCTACCCTTCGGAGCACAGATACGCAGTATTTT. Its translation: CASSPTLRSTDTQYF.

This clonotype was detected only a few times. This rearrangement joins TRBV7-2 to TRBJ2-3; unclear D gene. Germline V CDR1 and CDR2: SGHTA, FQGNSA. This CDR3 has 14 residues. V gave up 5 bases and J gave up 1 base, with 10 bases separating them. Here the CDR3 reads CASSAHFRTDTQYF. The CDR3 DNA sequence: TGTGCCAGCAGCGCACATTTCCGCACAGATACGCAGTATTTT.

The J gene is TRBJ1-4, the V gene TRBV2; 10 nucleotides align to TRBD1. Germline V gene lookup returns CDR1 SNHLY and CDR2 FYNNEI. Trimming at V came to 4 bases and at J to 6 bases, leaving 5 bases not matched to a gene. This CDR3 is built from 15 residues. CDR3 sequence: CASSGPGQGYEKLFF. The CDR3 region has the DNA TGTGCCAGCAGTGGACCGGGACAGGGGTATGAAAAACTGTTTTTT.

V gene TRBV10-3 combines with J gene TRBJ1-2; D unresolved. CDR1 and CDR2 (germline): ENHRY, SYGVKD. The CDR3 is made up of 14 amino acids. Trimming stripped 3 bases from V and 0 bases from J, with 8 bases between. CDR3 DNA sequence: TGTGCCATCAGTGATATTGGGTCTAACTATGGCTACACCTTC. Protein product: CAISDIGSNYGYTF.

CDR3: CASAAIGGSYNEQFF. Written as DNA, the CDR3 is TGTGCTAGTGCCGCCATAGGGGGCTCCTACAATGAGCAGTTCTTC. This sequence joins TRBV12-5 and TRBJ2-1; possibly TRBD1 for D (6 bases). Between the trimmed V and J ends, which lost 7 bases and 0 bases, there was a span of 13 bases. The CDR3 runs to 15 residues. Germline assignment: CDR1 LGHNT and CDR2 FRNRAP.

This chain uses TRBV6-5 with TRBJ2-1; D is unresolved. CDR1 and CDR2 (germline): MNHEY, SVGAGI. Deletions cut 6 bases from V and 14 bases from J, with 14 bases between. This CDR3 has 11 amino acids. Here the CDR3 DNA reads TGTGCCAGCAGCAATACTCGCACCAAGTTCTTC. Protein sequence: CASSNTRTKFF.

This chain uses TRBV10-3 with TRBJ2-1; D might be TRBD2 (6 bases). Germline CDR1 reads ENHRY; CDR2 reads SYGVKD. With 4 bases removed from V and 9 bases from J, the gap between germline ends came to 13 bases. The CDR3 contains 13 residues. The CDR3 loop reads CAISGTSSGEQFF. The DNA of the CDR3 is TGTGCCATCAGTGGAACTAGCTCAGGTGAGCAGTTCTTC.

The rearrangement links TRBV5-6 to TRBJ2-1; D gene uncertain. The CDR3 covers 14 residues. Trimming shortened V by 4 bases and J by 2 bases, and 10 bases separated the two germline ends. The germline gives CDR1 SGHDT, CDR2 YYEEEE. The CDR3 spells CASSPLRPYNEQFF. The CDR3 DNA is TGTGCCAGCAGCCCCCTCCGACCCTACAATGAGCAGTTCTTC.

This chain links TRBV5-1 with TRBJ2-5; no clear D. Trimming pared 2 bases from V and 1 base from J, leaving 12 bases between. The CDR3 has 15 amino acids. CDR1 and CDR2 from the germline V gene are SGHRS and YFSETQ. The CDR3 here is CASSLRASIQETQYF. CDR3 DNA sequence: TGCGCCAGCAGCTTACGAGCGAGTATCCAAGAGACCCAGTACTTC.

The chain is built from TRBV5-5 and TRBJ2-7, with D maybe TRBD2 (5 bases). The CDR3 contains 15 residues. From germline, CDR1 is SGHKS and CDR2 YYEKEE (reference sequence). V lost 0 bases and J lost 7, with 17 bases in between. CDR3 in amino acids: CASSLETTFGNEQYF. CDR3 bases: TGTGCCAGCAGCTTGGAGACTACATTCGGCAATGAGCAGTACTTC.

V is TRBV28 and J is TRBJ2-5, with a tentative D call TRBD2 (7 bases). With the DNA end fitting TRBJ2-7 better, the J assignment may be wrong. The CDR3 contains 12 residues. Per germline, CDR1 MDHEN and CDR2 SYDVKM. The CDR3: CAGGGREYEQYF. The CDR3 DNA reads as TGTGCCGGCGGGGGCAGGGAGTACGAGCAGTACTTC.

The chain carries TRBV20-1 and TRBJ2-4; the D gene is possibly TRBD2 (5 bases). Gene TRBJ2-5 matches the end of the DNA better, so the J call may be wrong. From germline, CDR1 is DFQATT and CDR2 SNEGSKA (reference sequence). The CDR3 has 16 amino acids. The CDR3 DNA sequence: TGCAGTGCTCCAGAGATAGCGACCAAGGCCCAAGAGACCCAGTACTTC. Its translation: CSAPEIATKAQETQYF.

This clonotype was observed a handful of times. The chain carries TRBV28 and TRBJ2-2, with D perhaps TRBD1 or TRBD2 (5 bases each). The germline V gene encodes CDR1 MDHEN and CDR2 SYDVKM. V lost 6 bases to trimming and J lost 2 bases, with 16 bases between them. The CDR3 is made up of 16 amino acids. CDR3 bases: TGTGCCAGCAGGAATAGGGGTCGACTAAACACCGGGGAGCTGTTTTTT. Translating gives CASRNRGRLNTGELFF.

This sequence joins TRBV28 and TRBJ1-1; D unresolved. From germline, CDR1 is MDHEN and CDR2 SYDVKM. V shed 3 bases and J shed 1 base, with 9 bases lying between them. CDR3 length equals 14 residues. The CDR3 is CASSLFDGNTEAFF. In DNA, the CDR3 is TGTGCCAGCAGTTTGTTTGACGGGAACACTGAAGCTTTCTTT.

This chain connects TRBV27 to TRBJ1-2, with TRBD1 identical over 7 bases. This CDR3 spans 13 amino acids. Germline V CDR1 and CDR2: MNHEY, SMNVEV (reference sequence). V lost 2 bases, J lost 7 bases, and 4 bases stayed unmatched. In DNA form, the CDR3 reads TGTGCCAGCAGTTTAAGGGGGCGCGGTGGCTACACCTTC. Translated, it gives CASSLRGRGGYTF.

This chain connects TRBV25-1 to TRBJ2-7; perhaps TRBD1 as D (5 bases). The V and J ends lost 1 base and 3 bases respectively, with 10 bases between them. Germline loops: CDR1 MGHDK, CDR2 SYGVNS. This CDR3 is 14 amino acids long. In nucleotides, the CDR3 is TGTGCCAGCAGTGAATCGGACATCTACTACGAGCAGTACTTC. Translating gives CASSESDIYYEQYF.

The chain recombines TRBV2 with TRBJ2-1; 7 bases are a match to TRBD2. V shed 11 bases and J 5 bases; nucleotides not matched to a gene: 9. Germline CDR1 SNHLY, CDR2 FYNNEI. This CDR3 comprises 13 residues. CDR3 residues: CASGRGRDNEQFF. The CDR3 bases are TGTGCCTCCGGCCGGGGGAGGGACAATGAGCAGTTCTTC.

The J gene is TRBJ2-1, the V gene TRBV6-5; TRBD2 aligns across 11 bases. The CDR3 consists of 16 residues. V was clipped by 1 base and J by 4 bases; unmatched bases: 3. Germline CDR1 reads MNHEY; CDR2 reads SVGAGI. The CDR3 DNA follows: TGTGCCAGCAGTTACTTACTAGCGGGAGATTACAATGAGCAGTTCTTC. It specifies CASSYLLAGDYNEQFF.